These 11 T cell receptor beta chains came from one sample sequenced in a study of blood T cell repertoires in COVID-19. TCRdb's table, derived via immunoSEQ multiplex PCR, lists solely in-frame clones and lacks some. This table has 200,000 to 250,000 clones, less than 90% appearing once. The sample consisted of PBMCs or T cells enriched from blood (not recorded which). Receptor source: a woman in her thirties who had recovered from COVID-19.

This sequence joins TRBV4-3 and TRBJ2-7, with 10 bases matching TRBD2. This CDR3 is 15 amino acids long. V lost 4 bases to trimming and J lost 2 bases; unmatched junction nucleotides: 5. Germline CDR1 reads LGHNA; CDR2 reads YSLEER. The CDR3 nucleotides are TGCGCCAGCAGCCTCGGGGGGACTAGCGCCTACGAGCAGTACTTC. Translation: CASSLGGTSAYEQYF.

The CDR3 spells CASSITGRGSYEQYF. In DNA, the CDR3 is TGTGCCAGTAGTATTACAGGGCGAGGTTCCTACGAGCAGTACTTC. The chain has TRBV19 and TRBJ2-7; tentatively, D is TRBD1 (6 bases). In germline, CDR1 is LNHDA, CDR2 SQIVND (reference sequence). CDR3 length equals 15 residues. V lost 3 bases, J lost 1 base, and 13 bases lay in between. Full variable domain (remainder filled in from reference TRBV19 and TRBJ2-7): DGGITQSPKYLFRKEGQNVTLSCEQNLNHDAMYWYRQDPGQGLRLIYYSQIVNDFQKGDIAEGYSVSREKKESFPLTVTSAQKNPTAFYLCASSITGRGSYEQYFGPGTRLTVT.

This clone was counted once. V is TRBV27 and J is TRBJ1-6, with D hard to call. Germline lookup yields CDR1 MNHEY and CDR2 SMNVEV (reference sequence). Trimming removed 4 bases at V and 0 bases at J, with 7 bases between. The CDR3 runs to 15 residues. The CDR3: CASSSPSSYNSPLHF. The CDR3 DNA is TGTGCCAGCAGTTCTCCGAGCTCCTATAATTCACCCCTCCACTTT.

This clone was observed a few times. The chain uses TRBV2 and TRBJ1-4; 7 nucleotides align to TRBD1. J lost 9 bases, V lost 7 bases, and 14 bases had no gene match. The CDR3 runs 15 residues. Germline values: CDR1 SNHLY, CDR2 FYNNEI. In DNA, the CDR3 is TGTGCCAGCATTCTCGAGGGGGCAAGTTCGAAAAAACTGTTTTTT. This codes for CASILEGASSKKLFF.

The rearrangement uses TRBV14 and TRBJ2-6, with D unclear. The length of the CDR3 is 15 residues. The V end was cut by 0 bases, the J end by 1 base, with 4 bases between. CDR1 and CDR2 (germline): SGHDN, FVKESK. The CDR3 reads CASSQDPSGANVLTF. CDR3 nucleotide sequence: TGTGCCAGCAGCCAAGACCCGTCTGGGGCCAACGTCCTGACTTTC.

This clone was seen once. Here the CDR3 DNA reads TGTGCCAGCAGCCCAATTGGGGAGAGCACAGATACGCAGTATTTT. It encodes CASSPIGESTDTQYF. The chain uses TRBV11-2 and TRBJ2-3; D is perhaps TRBD2 (5 bases). V was shortened by 5 bases and J by 0 bases, with 12 bases between the two germline ends. CDR1 is SGHAT, CDR2 FQNNGV, per germline. The CDR3 sequence is 15 residues long.

The chain is built from TRBV5-4 and TRBJ2-1; D possibly corresponds to TRBD2 (5 bases). Trimming stripped 4 bases from V and 9 bases from J, with 20 bases between. Germline values: CDR1 SGHNT, CDR2 YYREEE (reference sequence). The CDR3 contains 15 residues. Written as DNA, the CDR3 is TGTGCCAGCAGCCTCGACCTACTAGACTCCGGTGAGCAGTTCTTC. Its protein product is CASSLDLLDSGEQFF.

The chain employs TRBV5-1 and TRBJ1-1; D is unclear. Germline V gene lookup returns CDR1 SGHRS and CDR2 YFSETQ. CDR3 size: 15 residues. V lost 0 bases and J lost 1, with 10 bases in between. DNA of the CDR3: TGCGCCAGCAGCTTGGCCATTGGTAGGAACACTGAAGCTTTCTTT. The encoded protein is CASSLAIGRNTEAFF.

The rearrangement joins TRBV3-1 (or the pseudogene TRBV3-2) to TRBJ2-7; 8 positions match TRBD1. This CDR3 comprises 16 residues. Germline values: CDR1 LGHDT, CDR2 YNNKEL (reference sequence). V lost 2 bases and J lost 4; bases outside the gene matches: 10. The CDR3 DNA reads TGTGCCAGCAGCCAAATCCGGACAGGGTGGAGGTACGAGCAGTACTTC. Residues: CASSQIRTGWRYEQYF.

V usage is TRBV3-1 (or the pseudogene TRBV3-2) and J usage is TRBJ1-2; 11 bases match TRBD1. The germline gives CDR1 LGHDT, CDR2 YNNKEL (reference sequence). This CDR3 is built from 17 residues. The V and J ends lost 0 bases and 8 bases, in that order; junction bases with no gene match: 11. Written as DNA, the CDR3 is TGTGCCAGCAGCCAAGATTTCCGGACAGGGGGCGCGGGAGGCTACACCTTC. Its translation is CASSQDFRTGGAGGYTF.

This chain connects TRBV28 to TRBJ1-5, with D hard to call. V shed 7 bases and J shed 2 bases, with 9 bases lying between them. Looked up from germline, CDR1 is MDHEN and CDR2 is SYDVKM. The CDR3 runs to 13 residues. CDR3 nucleotides: TGTGCCAGCAAGCATGCGGGCAATCAGCCCCAGCATTTT. It encodes CASKHAGNQPQHF.